The 10 T cell receptor beta chains in this list originate from one sample, sequenced in a study of radiotherapy plus CTLA-4 blockade in lung cancer. Measured with immunoSEQ multiplex PCR; TCRdb has only the in-frame clones, and not every one. The data show 55,000 or so clones, approximately 80% seen once. Sequences were derived from peripheral blood, sampled from a patient treated with radiotherapy plus ipilimumab. The receptors shown here come from a human donor with non-small cell lung cancer whose response to radiotherapy plus ipilimumab could not be evaluated.

The chain uses TRBV2 and TRBJ2-3; 12 bases are shared with TRBD2. Germline trimming cut 1 base from V and 1 base from J; bases unmatched to any gene: 6. Germline V CDR1 and CDR2: SNHLY, FYNNEI. The CDR3 totals 18 residues. The CDR3 region has the DNA TGTGCCAGCAGTGAAGATCTAGCGGGGGGGCTGGGCACAGATACGCAGTATTTT. Protein product: CASSEDLAGGLGTDTQYF.

The genes are TRBV5-6 and TRBJ1-1, with 8 nucleotides matching TRBD1. The length of the CDR3 is 15 residues. The germline gives CDR1 SGHDT, CDR2 YYEEEE. Trimming at V came to 0 bases and at J to 5 bases, leaving 6 bases not matched to a gene. CDR3 sequence: CASSLAWDRPTEAFF. Written as DNA, the CDR3 is TGTGCCAGCAGCTTGGCCTGGGACAGGCCGACTGAAGCTTTCTTT.

The chain links TRBV11-2 to TRBJ2-1; weak D call: TRBD2 (6 bases). V was trimmed by 4 bases and J by 4 bases, leaving 14 bases between them. The CDR3 is 15 residues long. The germline V gene has CDR1 SGHAT and CDR2 FQNNGV. The CDR3 sequence is CASSWRADNYNEQFF. CDR3 DNA: TGTGCCAGCAGCTGGAGGGCCGATAATTACAATGAGCAGTTCTTC.

The chain has TRBV18 and TRBJ2-7; D is undetermined. This CDR3 is built from 17 residues. In germline, CDR1 is KGHSH, CDR2 LQKENI. V lost 0 bases and J lost 5, with 20 bases in between. The CDR3 DNA sequence: TGTGCCAGCTCACCACCGGTGGGTCTCAGAGGTAACCACGAGCAGTACTTC. It specifies CASSPPVGLRGNHEQYF.

This clone was seen once. The rearrangement joins TRBV11-2 to TRBJ1-2, with D possibly being TRBD1 (5 bases). The germline CDR1 and CDR2 sequences are SGHAT and FQNNGV. Trimming cost V 2 bases and J 4 bases, with 17 bases left between them. The CDR3 spans 16 residues. DNA for the CDR3: TGTGCCAGCAGCTTATGGCCGGGGGAAGAGTCCTATGGCTACACCTTC. Its translation: CASSLWPGEESYGYTF.

Remarks on this clone: Germline is not matched at one junction end, which may reflect a read error. The rearrangement uses TRBV2 and TRBJ1-5; D is ambiguous. The CDR3 is 15 residues long. CDR1 is SNHLY and CDR2 is FYNNEI in the germline V gene. CDR3 in DNA: TGTGCCAGCAGTGAAGCGAGGGATAGCAGTCAGCCCCAGCATTTT. The encoded protein is CASSEARDSSQPQHF.

This chain links TRBV29-1 with TRBJ1-1; TRBD1 might be the D (6 bases). Germline CDR1 and CDR2: SQVTM and ANQGSEA. CDR3 length: 11 residues. V was cut by 3 bases and J by 4 bases, with 6 bases left in between. CDR3 in amino acids: CSVDRGTEAFF. The DNA for the CDR3 is TGCAGCGTTGACAGGGGCACTGAAGCTTTCTTT. Full variable domain (outside the CDR3, taken from reference TRBV29-1 and TRBJ1-1): SAVISQKPSRDICQRGTSLTIQCQVDSQVTMMFWYRQQPGQSLTLIATANQGSEATYESGFVIDKFPISRPNLTFSTLTVSNMSPEDSSIYLCSVDRGTEAFFGQGTRLTVV.

V gene TRBV7-9 combines with J gene TRBJ2-3, with D tentatively TRBD1 (6 bases). This CDR3 spans 15 amino acids. The V and J ends lost 1 base and 6 bases respectively, with 14 bases between them. Germline-derived CDR1 and CDR2 are SEHNR and FQNEAQ (reference sequence). The CDR3 DNA reads as TGTGCCAGCAGCTTAGGGACAGCCCTTCTTGATACGCAGTATTTT. Encoded protein: CASSLGTALLDTQYF. The whole variable domain, remainder taken from reference TRBV7-9 and TRBJ2-3, is DTGVSQNPRHKITKRGQNVTFRCDPISEHNRLYWYRQTLGQGPEFLTYFQNEAQLEKSRLLSDRFSAERPKGSFSTLEIQRTEQGDSAMYLCASSLGTALLDTQYFGPGTRLTVL.

The gene calls are TRBV11-2 and TRBJ2-7, with D possibly being TRBD1 (5 bases). Germline CDR1 reads SGHAT; CDR2 reads FQNNGV. V lost 1 base, J lost 1 base, and 11 bases lay in between. This CDR3 is 15 amino acids long. In DNA, the CDR3 is TGTGCCAGCAGCTTAGGACAGTTGAATTCCTACGAGCAGTACTTC. Residues: CASSLGQLNSYEQYF.

This clone came up a few times. The chain is built from TRBV19 and TRBJ1-6; D remains unclear. Germline V gene data show CDR1 as LNHDA and CDR2 as SQIVND (reference sequence). V was shortened by 4 bases and J by 10 bases, with 8 bases between the two germline ends. The CDR3 extends over 12 amino acids. The CDR3 region has the DNA TGTGCCAGTAGTACAGGAATATCACCCCTCCACTTT. Its translation is CASSTGISPLHF.